The next 27 T cell receptor beta chains were all read from a single sample in a study of Graves' ophthalmopathy and Graves' hyperthyroidism. Researchers took RNA transcripts and amplified TCR beta CDR3 regions from them. The library came from an HTBI-primed first-round RT-PCR and a second-round multiplex PCR. TCRdb itself ran the multiplex PCR reads through MiXCR, one entry per CDR3 protein. The sample has over a million distinct CDR3 sequences; less than 45% are singletons. Source material: peripheral blood or thyroid tissue (not recorded which). These receptors were taken from an adult man with Graves' hyperthyroidism.

The chain employs TRBV10-3 and TRBJ1-3, with a possible D match to TRBD1 (5 bases). From germline, CDR1 is ENHRY and CDR2 SYGVKD. The CDR3 covers 16 residues. V lost 2 bases and J lost 4, with 15 bases in between. The CDR3 region has the DNA TGTGCCATCAGTGAGCGGGGCCCCACGCAAGGAAACACCATATATTTT. The encoded protein is CAISERGPTQGNTIYF.

The chain uses TRBV10-3 and TRBJ2-7, with D unresolved. Per germline, CDR1 ENHRY and CDR2 SYGVKD. The CDR3 totals 11 residues. V lost 7 bases, J lost 3 bases, and 7 bases lay in between. The CDR3 protein is CAITNNYEQYF. For the CDR3, the DNA is TGTGCCATCACGAACAACTACGAGCAGTACTTC.

This clonotype was recorded at least ten times. The chain is built from TRBV12-3 or TRBV12-4 and TRBJ1-1; maybe TRBD1 (6 bases). CDR3 size: 13 residues. V shed 6 bases and J shed 1 base, with 9 bases lying between them. CDR3 nucleotide sequence: TGTGCCAGCAGGGACAGACCGAACACTGAAGCTTTCTTT. This encodes CASRDRPNTEAFF.

In its sample, this clonotype was seen many times. The V gene is TRBV2, the J gene TRBJ1-1; weak D call: TRBD1 (5 bases). The CDR3 extends over 14 amino acids. The germline V gene has CDR1 SNHLY and CDR2 FYNNEI. V was cut by 2 bases and J by 1 base, with 8 bases left in between. The CDR3, as DNA: TGTGCCAGCAGTGAACAGGGAGGGAACACTGAAGCTTTCTTT. Its translation is CASSEQGGNTEAFF.

The chain uses TRBV20-1 and TRBJ2-5; tentative D call: TRBD2 (5 bases). Trimming took off 0 bases at V and 3 bases at J, with 14 bases between the two ends. Germline CDR1 and CDR2: DFQATT and SNEGSKA (reference sequence). The CDR3 covers 15 residues. This chain's CDR3 is CSARDNSGLKETQYF. CDR3 DNA: TGCAGTGCTAGAGATAACAGCGGTCTTAAAGAGACCCAGTACTTC.

This clonotype was counted at least ten times. The rearrangement joins TRBV20-1 to TRBJ1-3; no reliable D call. V lost 5 bases and J 0 bases, leaving 11 bases between the germline ends. The CDR3 is 14 amino acids. In germline, CDR1 is DFQATT, CDR2 SNEGSKA (reference sequence). This chain's CDR3 is CSAETWGSGNTIYF. CDR3 nucleotides: TGCAGTGCTGAGACTTGGGGCTCTGGAAACACCATATATTTT.

V gene TRBV19 combines with J gene TRBJ2-7; no reliable D call. The CDR3 consists of 14 residues. The germline gives CDR1 LNHDA, CDR2 SQIVND (reference sequence). V dropped 8 bases and J dropped 3 bases, with 17 bases sitting between them. CDR3 loop: CASSPNPTYYEQYF. The CDR3 nucleotides are TGTGCCAGTTCCCCCAACCCGACTTACTACGAGCAGTACTTC.

There are a few counts of this clonotype. It may be a read error: a sequence one base away is much more abundant. V and J are TRBV5-8 and TRBJ2-6, with D possibly matching TRBD2 (7 bases). Germline assignment: CDR1 SGHTS and CDR2 YDEGEE. This CDR3 is built from 15 residues. Deletions cut 2 bases from V and 2 bases from J, with 8 bases between. DNA for the CDR3: TGTGCCAGCAGCTTCGGGGGGCCTGGGGCCAACGTCCTGACTTTC. It specifies CASSFGGPGANVLTF.

This clonotype has a handful of counts. The chain carries TRBV7-2 and TRBJ2-5; either TRBD1 or TRBD2 may supply D (5 bases each). V was shortened by 2 bases and J by 1 base, with 11 bases between the two germline ends. Germline V lookup: CDR1 SGHTA, CDR2 FQGNSA. This CDR3 comprises 15 residues. CDR3 sequence: CASSLSGQIQETQYF. The CDR3 bases are TGTGCCAGCAGCTTATCGGGGCAGATCCAAGAGACCCAGTACTTC.

This clonotype was counted between two and nine times. The rearrangement links TRBV10-3 to TRBJ1-2; a weak D match, TRBD1 (5 bases). V was shortened by 4 bases and J by 6 bases, with 21 bases between the two germline ends. Germline CDR1 and CDR2: ENHRY and SYGVKD. The CDR3 spans 16 residues. The CDR3 DNA is TGTGCCATCAGTGGGGGGGGGGTCGGTACGGCAAATGGCTACACCTTC. Translating gives CAISGGGVGTANGYTF.

This clonotype was seen a handful of times. The chain joins TRBV7-2 to TRBJ1-6; D gene uncertain. V dropped 5 bases and J dropped 8 bases, with 16 bases sitting between them. The CDR3 is 15 residues long. In germline, CDR1 is SGHTA, CDR2 FQGNSA. CDR3 sequence: CASSPSFHRDSPLHF. The DNA for the CDR3 is TGTGCCAGCAGCCCGAGCTTTCACCGGGATTCACCCCTCCACTTT.

This clonotype came up many times. The chain joins TRBV4-3 to TRBJ1-1; 7 positions agree with TRBD1. Germline-derived CDR1 and CDR2 are LGHNA and YSLEER. V dropped 1 base and J dropped 3; count of bases not matched to a gene: 8. The CDR3 spans 16 residues. The CDR3 coding sequence is TGCGCCAGCAGCCAAGCTACAGGGGTCGGAGACACTGAAGCTTTCTTT. This sequence encodes CASSQATGVGDTEAFF.

This clonotype came up many times. The gene calls are TRBV20-1 and TRBJ2-7; tentative D call: TRBD1 (5 bases). Germline lookup yields CDR1 DFQATT and CDR2 SNEGSKA (reference sequence). CDR3 length equals 10 residues. Trimming took 4 bases from V and 10 from J, leaving 11 bases between them. The CDR3 DNA sequence: TGCAGTGCTAACAAACAGGTTCAGTACTTC. This sequence encodes CSANKQVQYF.

The sample holds many counts of this clonotype. The chain joins TRBV19 to TRBJ2-2, with 15 bases matching TRBD2. CDR1 LNHDA and CDR2 SQIVND come from the germline V gene (reference sequence). The CDR3 has 19 amino acids. V was pared by 9 bases and J by 6 bases, with 17 bases of the junction left unmatched. CDR3 sequence (DNA): TGTGCCAGCAATCCGGGACTAGCGGGGGGCAGGTTGGGGGCCGGGGAGCTGTTTTTT. This translates into CASNPGLAGGRLGAGELFF.

This clonotype was counted only a few times. The V and J genes are TRBV29-1 and TRBJ2-5; 7 nucleotides line up with TRBD2. Germline CDR1 and CDR2: SQVTM and ANQGSEA. V shed 3 bases and J 5 bases; nucleotides not matched to a gene: 9. The CDR3 runs 14 residues. The DNA of the CDR3 is TGCAGCGTTGATTGGGACCTTAGCGGGGAGACCCAGTACTTC. Residues: CSVDWDLSGETQYF. Supplemented by reference TRBV29-1 and TRBJ2-5, the full variable domain reads SAVISQKPSRDICQRGTSLTIQCQVDSQVTMMFWYRQQPGQSLTLIATANQGSEATYESGFVIDKFPISRPNLTFSTLTVSNMSPEDSSIYLCSVDWDLSGETQYFGPGTRLLVL.

V gene TRBV10-3 combines with J gene TRBJ2-7, with 10 bases fitting TRBD2. CDR1 ENHRY and CDR2 SYGVKD come from the germline V gene. The CDR3 is 14 residues long. The V and J ends lost 6 bases and 6 bases, in that order; junction bases with no gene match: 8. This CDR3 is CAIRAGTSASEQYF. The CDR3, as DNA: TGTGCCATCAGGGCGGGGACTAGCGCCTCCGAGCAGTACTTC.

This chain connects TRBV5-1 to TRBJ2-2, with 7 bases fitting TRBD1. There are 15 residues in the CDR3. Germline V lookup: CDR1 SGHRS, CDR2 YFSETQ. V lost 8 bases and J lost 2; bases outside the gene matches: 9. The CDR3 nucleotides are TGCGCCAGTACCAGACAGGGCACAAACACCGGGGAGCTGTTTTTT. This codes for CASTRQGTNTGELFF.

This rearrangement joins TRBV19 to TRBJ2-2, with D unresolved. V was trimmed by 9 bases and J by 8 bases, leaving 10 bases between them. CDR1 and CDR2 from the germline V gene are LNHDA and SQIVND (reference sequence). CDR3 length: 11 residues. For the CDR3, the DNA is TGTGCCAGCGAGGTGGCAGGGGAGCTGTTTTTT. Amino acids: CASEVAGELFF.

The rearrangement uses TRBV29-1 and TRBJ1-5; 9 positions match TRBD1. The germline V gene encodes CDR1 SQVTM and CDR2 ANQGSEA. Losses at the gene ends were 1 base for V and 6 bases for J; bases not matched to a gene: 10. This CDR3 spans 16 amino acids. The CDR3 is CSVEGGRDRAGQPQHF. The CDR3, as DNA: TGCAGCGTTGAAGGGGGGAGGGACAGGGCTGGTCAGCCCCAGCATTTT.

In this sample, this clonotype turned up many times. The chain carries TRBV15 and TRBJ2-2, with unresolved D. V lost 10 bases to trimming and J lost 0 bases, with 18 bases between them. This CDR3 comprises 16 residues. The germline CDR1 and CDR2 sequences are LNHNV and YYDKDF (reference sequence). CDR3 amino acids: CAISQSLRSNTGELFF. The DNA for the CDR3 is TGTGCCATTTCGCAGTCTCTCCGGTCGAACACCGGGGAGCTGTTTTTT.

This clonotype turned up a few times. The chain links TRBV7-2 to TRBJ2-3; 12 bases are a match to TRBD2. Per the germline V gene, CDR1 is SGHTA and CDR2 is FQGNSA. The CDR3 runs to 15 residues. J was trimmed by 6 bases and V by 4 bases; bases with no gene match: 5. The CDR3 region has the DNA TGTGCCAGCAGCTCCGGACTAGCGGGGAGGGATACGCAGTATTTT. The encoded protein is CASSSGLAGRDTQYF.

The chain uses TRBV10-3 and TRBJ2-2; TRBD2 matches at 12 bases. J gave up 6 bases and V 5 bases, and 7 bases lay outside the gene matches. This CDR3 has 16 amino acids. Germline values: CDR1 ENHRY, CDR2 SYGVKD. Here the CDR3 reads CAISYAGLAGSGELFF. Written as DNA, the CDR3 is TGTGCCATCAGTTACGCCGGACTAGCGGGGTCCGGGGAGCTGTTTTTT.

The chain is built from TRBV15 and TRBJ1-2, with 8 bases matching TRBD1. Unmatched junction bases numbered 13, after V lost 9 bases and J lost 7 bases. Germline CDR1 LNHNV, CDR2 YYDKDF (reference sequence). This CDR3 has 14 amino acids. The CDR3 here is CATRQGRVEGGYTF. DNA of the CDR3: TGTGCCACTCGACAGGGGCGGGTCGAGGGTGGCTACACCTTC.

The chain couples TRBV11-2 to TRBJ2-6; the D gene is possibly TRBD2 (6 bases). Germline V CDR1 and CDR2: SGHAT, FQNNGV. V was pared by 4 bases and J by 0 bases, with 13 bases between. CDR3 length: 17 amino acids. The CDR3 nucleotides are TGTGCCAGCAGCTCCGTAGCGGACGGCTCTGGGGCCAACGTCCTGACTTTC. Translating it yields CASSSVADGSGANVLTF.

This clonotype was found many times. The genes are TRBV5-1 and TRBJ1-6; a possible D gene is TRBD1 (6 bases). Germline V lookup: CDR1 SGHRS, CDR2 YFSETQ. The CDR3 spans 16 residues. Trimming shortened V by 1 base and J by 9 bases, and 17 bases separated the two germline ends. CDR3: CASSLTFRRGSSPLHF. The CDR3 DNA sequence: TGCGCCAGCAGCTTGACGTTCCGCAGGGGAAGTTCACCCCTCCACTTT. Supplemented by reference TRBV5-1 and TRBJ1-6, the full variable domain reads KAGVTQTPRYLIKTRGQQVTLSCSPISGHRSVSWYQQTPGQGLQFLFEYFSETQRNKGNFPGRFSGRQFSNSRSEMNVSTLELGDSALYLCASSLTFRRGSSPLHFGNGTRLTVT.

A remark on this clonotype: Given a much more abundant clone one base away, this may be a read error. CDR3 in amino acids: CAGSNRPRLQPQHF. The CDR3 nucleotides read TGTGCCGGTAGTAACAGGCCCCGGTTACAGCCCCAGCATTTT. This chain joins TRBV19 and TRBJ1-5; TRBD1 might be the D (5 bases). This CDR3 has 14 amino acids. The germline gives CDR1 LNHDA, CDR2 SQIVND (reference sequence).

The chain joins TRBV24-1 to TRBJ1-5, with D unresolved. The CDR3 extends over 21 amino acids. From germline, CDR1 is KGHDR and CDR2 SFDVKD. V was pared by 1 base and J by 0 bases, with 24 bases between. CDR3 sequence: CATSDFLLGRFGAYSNQPQHF. For the CDR3, the DNA is TGTGCCACCAGTGATTTTTTGCTGGGCAGGTTTGGAGCCTATAGCAATCAGCCCCAGCATTTT.